A selection of T cell receptor beta chains follows, all from one sample in a study of cytomegalovirus exposure and HLA in healthy donors. Data came from immunoSEQ multiplex PCR; TCRdb stores just in-frame clones and leaves some out. The sample carries 150,000 or so clones, 77% recorded once. The sample consisted of PBMCs. All receptors come from a male donor in good health and CMV-seronegative. Both conserved end residues are part of each CDR3. Fields, in order: clone size, D gene, J gene, V gene, CDR3 protein, CDR3 DNA. A D gene is named only where the DNA matches it firmly. Not every row has a clone size; where given, it reads once, few, many or a size class.

NA	TRBD1	TRBJ2-1	TRBV27	CASSLGQASSYNEQFF	TGTGCCAGCAGCCTCGGACAGGCCAGCTCCTACAATGAGCAGTTCTTC
few	TRBD2	TRBJ2-3	TRBV18	CASSAPGLAGGLDTQYF	TGTGCCAGCTCAGCCCCGGGACTAGCGGGAGGTTTGGATACGCAGTATTTT
NA	NA	TRBJ2-5	TRBV11-2	CASSFSGSETQYF	TGTGCCAGCAGCTTTTCAGGGTCAGAGACCCAGTACTTC
NA	TRBD2	TRBJ2-5	TRBV11-3	CASSTGHPPLAGGVQTQYF	TGTGCCAGCAGCACGGGACACCCGCCCTTAGCGGGAGGGGTACAGACCCAGTACTTC
once	TRBD1	TRBJ1-2	TRBV6-5	CASRHRGTGAYGYTF	TGTGCCAGCAGACACCGGGGGACAGGGGCCTATGGCTACACCTTC
NA	NA	TRBJ2-7	TRBV6-5	CASSSTSSGFYEQYF	TGTGCCAGCAGTTCAACTTCTTCAGGCTTCTACGAGCAGTACTTC
once	TRBD2	TRBJ2-7	TRBV10-2	CASSVPLSGTSTPYEQYF	TGCGCCAGCAGTGTTCCCCTTTCCGGGACTAGCACACCCTACGAGCAGTACTTC
NA	TRBD2	TRBJ2-1	TRBV19	CASKGLRKNEQFF	TGTGCCAGTAAGGGACTAAGAAAAAATGAGCAGTTCTTC
once	NA	TRBJ1-2	TRBV4-1	CASSQDLNIYGYTF	TGCGCCAGCAGCCAAGATTTGAACATCTATGGCTACACCTTC
NA	TRBD2	TRBJ2-7	TRBV6-5	CASSYSSLAGAYEQYF	TGTGCCAGCAGTTACTCGAGTCTAGCGGGGGCCTACGAGCAGTACTTC
once	NA	TRBJ2-3	TRBV12-5	CASGRGEAGGDTQYF	TGTGCTAGTGGCCGGGGAGAGGCAGGTGGAGATACGCAGTATTTT
NA	TRBD2	TRBJ2-2	TRBV18	CASSAGGSDTGELFF	TGTGCCAGCTCAGCGGGAGGGTCGGACACCGGGGAGCTGTTTTTT
NA	NA	TRBJ1-3	TRBV7-9	CASSLYSNSGNTIYF	TGTGCCAGCAGCTTATACAGCAACTCTGGAAACACCATATATTTT
NA	NA	TRBJ1-3	TRBV6-1	CASSEGSVRSGNTIYF	TGTGCCAGCAGTGAAGGATCGGTGAGGAGTGGAAACACCATATATTTT
NA	TRBD1	TRBJ1-1	TRBV6-5	CASRRTGKIAEAFF	TGTGCCAGCAGGAGGACAGGGAAGATCGCTGAAGCTTTCTTT
few	NA	TRBJ1-1	TRBV18	CASSPDSRTEAFF	TGTGCCAGCTCCCCGGACAGTCGCACTGAAGCTTTCTTT
NA	TRBD1	TRBJ1-5	TRBV28	CASRIPGQSNQPQHF	TGTGCCAGCAGGATTCCGGGACAGAGTAATCAGCCCCAGCATTTT
once	TRBD2	TRBJ2-1	TRBV7-3	CASSFNPGLAGGNEQFF	TGTGCCAGCAGCTTTAACCCCGGACTAGCGGGGGGAAATGAGCAGTTCTTC
NA	NA	TRBJ2-7	TRBV5-1	CASSPSGTRPPEQYF	TGCGCCAGCAGCCCTAGTGGTACAAGGCCCCCCGAGCAGTACTTC
NA	TRBD1	TRBJ1-6	TRBV9	CASSPSGGDNSPLHF	TGTGCCAGCAGCCCCTCAGGGGGCGATAATTCACCCCTCCACTTT
NA	TRBD1	TRBJ2-7	TRBV27	CASRRKGAGYEQYF	TGTGCCAGCCGGAGGAAGGGGGCAGGCTACGAGCAGTACTTC
NA	NA	TRBJ1-5	TRBV5-6	CASSLPGGGPQHF	TGTGCCAGCAGCTTGCCGGGAGGAGGGCCCCAGCATTTT
NA	NA	TRBJ1-4	TRBV7-8	CASSLRIASQGLRTTNEKLFF	TGTGCCAGCAGCTTACGAATTGCATCGCAGGGGCTTCGGACCACTAATGAAAAACTGTTTTTT
NA	TRBD1	TRBJ1-1	TRBV29-1	CSAARGQGAEAFF	TGCAGCGCTGCCAGGGGGCAGGGCGCTGAAGCTTTCTTT
NA	NA	TRBJ2-1	TRBV2	CASSHGAGTYNEQFF	TGTGCCAGCAGCCATGGGGCAGGCACTTACAATGAGCAGTTCTTC
few	NA	TRBJ1-1	TRBV5-1	CASSLSPQGMNTEAFF	TGCGCCAGCAGCCTCAGTCCACAGGGCATGAACACTGAAGCTTTCTTT
NA	NA	TRBJ2-7	TRBV7-2	CASSLGPTAGYEQYF	TGTGCCAGCAGCTTAGGTCCCACCGCCGGCTACGAGCAGTACTTC
NA	TRBD2	TRBJ2-3	TRBV6-1	CASSEAQKTSGYTDTQYF	TGTGCCAGCAGTGAAGCGCAAAAGACTAGCGGGTACACAGATACGCAGTATTTT
few	NA	TRBJ1-1	TRBV6-6	CASSPNTEAFF	TGTGCCAGCAGCCCAAACACTGAAGCTTTCTTT
NA	TRBD1	TRBJ2-7	TRBV15	CATSRDPPGQSYEQYF	TGTGCCACCAGCAGAGATCCTCCGGGACAGTCCTACGAGCAGTACTTC
NA	NA	TRBJ1-2	TRBV23-1	CASSQSREGGYTF	TGCGCCAGCAGTCAATCGAGGGAGGGCGGCTACACCTTC
NA	NA	TRBJ2-6	TRBV7-8	CASSFQVSYSGANVLTF	TGTGCCAGCAGCTTTCAGGTTTCCTACTCTGGGGCCAACGTCCTGACTTTC
NA	TRBD2	TRBJ2-2	TRBV7-9	CASSLPSTSGGTNTGELFF	TGTGCCAGCAGCTTACCCTCGACTAGCGGGGGAACGAACACCGGGGAGCTGTTTTTT
NA	TRBD1	TRBJ1-5	TRBV28	CASSPKGAYNQPQHF	TGTGCCAGCAGTCCTAAGGGGGCCTACAATCAGCCCCAGCATTTT
NA	TRBD1	TRBJ1-6	TRBV25-1	CASSVDRGLSSPLHF	TGTGCCAGCAGTGTTGACAGGGGGCTGAGTTCACCCCTCCACTTT
NA	TRBD2	TRBJ2-7	TRBV6-1	CASSSHPSGSYEQYF	TGTGCCAGCAGCTCCCACCCTAGCGGGAGCTACGAGCAGTACTTC
NA	TRBD1	TRBJ1-4	TRBV10-3	CAISDRTGVREKLFF	TGTGCCATCAGTGATCGGACAGGGGTAAGGGAAAAACTGTTTTTT
few	NA	TRBJ1-4	TRBV5-1	CASSLFGGQTNEKLFF	TGCGCCAGCAGCTTGTTCGGGGGGCAAACTAATGAAAAACTGTTTTTT
NA	TRBD1	TRBJ2-3	TRBV28	CASSLQGAKDTQYF	TGTGCCAGCAGTTTACAGGGGGCAAAAGATACGCAGTATTTT
NA	NA	TRBJ1-1	TRBV7-6	CASSVRQNTEAFF	TGTGCCAGCAGCGTTAGACAGAACACTGAAGCTTTCTTT
NA	NA	TRBJ2-7	TRBV5-1	CASSLDRVSYERYF	TGCGCCAGCAGCTTGGATCGGGTTTCCTACGAGCGGTACTTC
NA	TRBD1	TRBJ2-7	TRBV9	CASSVVSGGYEQYF	TGTGCCAGCAGCGTAGTATCAGGGGGCTACGAGCAGTACTTC
few	NA	TRBJ2-6	TRBV2	CARGRSSGANVLTF	TGTGCCAGGGGGAGAAGCTCTGGGGCCAACGTCCTGACTTTC
NA	NA	TRBJ2-1	TRBV6-6	CASSQWSDEQFF	TGTGCCAGCAGTCAATGGTCGGATGAGCAGTTCTTC
once	NA	TRBJ1-5	TRBV5-1	CASSLAGNQPQHF	TGCGCCAGCAGCTTGGCGGGCAATCAGCCCCAGCATTTT
once	NA	TRBJ2-2	TRBV2	CASSGRGNTGELFF	TGTGCCAGCAGTGGACGGGGGAACACCGGGGAGCTGTTTTTT
NA	NA	TRBJ1-3	TRBV11-2	CASSLVSLGARGNTIYF	TGTGCCAGCAGCTTAGTTTCTTTGGGGGCGCGAGGAAACACCATATATTTT
NA	TRBD2	TRBJ2-7	TRBV11-2	CASSSRGLADEQYF	TGTGCCAGCAGCTCGAGGGGACTAGCGGACGAGCAGTACTTC
NA	NA	TRBJ2-7	TRBV10-1	CASSEKGGQLSYEQYF	TGCGCCAGCAGTGAGAAAGGCGGACAGCTCTCCTACGAGCAGTACTTC
NA	NA	TRBJ1-1	TRBV29-1	CSGSTVNTEAFF	TGCAGCGGATCGACAGTTAACACTGAAGCTTTCTTT
NA	NA	TRBJ2-5	TRBV28	CASSSVPGETQYF	TGTGCCAGCAGTTCCGTCCCCGGGGAGACCCAGTACTTC
NA	TRBD1	TRBJ2-7	TRBV7-9	CASSSTGGNEQYF	TGTGCCAGCAGTTCTACAGGGGGAAACGAGCAGTACTTC
few	NA	TRBJ2-2	TRBV9	CASGLTGKTGELFF	TGTGCCAGCGGCCTGACGGGGAAAACCGGGGAGCTGTTTTTT
NA	NA	TRBJ2-7	TRBV30	CAWSWSSYEQYF	TGTGCCTGGAGCTGGAGCTCCTACGAGCAGTACTTC
NA	TRBD2	TRBJ2-3	TRBV7-3	CASSSQREGPDTQYF	TGTGCCAGCAGCTCCCAGCGGGAGGGTCCAGATACGCAGTATTTT
NA	NA	TRBJ1-6	TRBV10-2	CASCPFDSKNSPLHF	TGCGCCAGCTGCCCCTTCGACAGTAAAAATTCACCCCTCCACTTT
NA	NA	TRBJ2-2	TRBV7-9	CASRPPIRTDTGELFF	TGTGCCAGCAGGCCACCCATTAGAACGGACACCGGGGAGCTGTTTTTT
NA	NA	TRBJ2-3	TRBV11-3	CASSLGNTQYF	TGTGCCAGCAGCTTGGGCAATACGCAGTATTTT
NA	TRBD1	TRBJ2-7	TRBV9	CASSGPGQPYEQYF	TGTGCCAGCAGCGGCCCGGGACAGCCCTACGAGCAGTACTTC